A selection of T cell receptor beta chains follows, all from one sample in a study of T cells after yellow fever vaccination. Each CDR3 protein gets one entry after TCRdb re-called the 5' RACE reads with MiXCR. Here the sample spans 170,000 or so distinct CDR3 sequences, roughly 9% being singletons. The specimen comprised CD8+ T cells sorted from PBMCs, sampled 45 days after the yellow fever booster vaccination. These receptors all stem from a man between 18 and 35 years old who received the YFV17D yellow fever vaccine. Both conserved end residues are part of each CDR3. D genes are given only for firm matches. Size is omitted from some rows. Given values are once, few, many or a class for expanded clones.

j_call: TRBJ1-4
clone_size: few
v_call: TRBV4-1
d_call: -
cdr3_aa: CASSPSRSGLNEKLFF
cdr3_nt: TGCGCCAGCAGCCCCTCACGGTCGGGGCTTAATGAAAAACTGTTTTTT

j_call: TRBJ2-5
clone_size: many
v_call: TRBV9
d_call: -
cdr3_aa: CASSPLPGAVFGLVETQYF
cdr3_nt: TGTGCCAGCAGCCCCCTTCCGGGGGCGGTCTTCGGGCTTGTGGAGACCCAGTACTTC

j_call: TRBJ1-2
clone_size: few
v_call: TRBV6-5
d_call: -
cdr3_aa: CASSYDSGFYGYTF
cdr3_nt: TGTGCCAGCAGTTACGACAGCGGCTTCTATGGCTACACCTTC

j_call: TRBJ2-3
clone_size: few
v_call: TRBV6-5
d_call: -
cdr3_aa: CASQGRADTQYF
cdr3_nt: TGTGCCAGCCAGGGGCGGGCAGATACGCAGTATTTT

j_call: TRBJ2-3
clone_size: -
v_call: TRBV5-1
d_call: TRBD1
cdr3_aa: CASSLVTGGADTQYF
cdr3_nt: TGCGCCAGCAGCTTGGTAACAGGGGGAGCAGATACGCAGTATTTT

j_call: TRBJ2-3
clone_size: -
v_call: TRBV6-2/TRBV6-3
d_call: -
cdr3_aa: CASTLYGPPSPPDTQYF
cdr3_nt: TGTGCCAGCACCTTGTATGGGCCACCTTCCCCCCCAGATACGCAGTATTTT

j_call: TRBJ1-2
clone_size: few
v_call: TRBV29-1
d_call: TRBD1
cdr3_aa: CSVPGQGGGYTF
cdr3_nt: TGCAGCGTCCCCGGACAGGGAGGCGGCTACACCTTC

j_call: TRBJ2-2
clone_size: few
v_call: TRBV15
d_call: TRBD1
cdr3_aa: CATRTTGQGAVLGGELFF
cdr3_nt: TGTGCCACCAGAACCACCGGACAGGGGGCTGTCTTAGGCGGGGAGCTGTTTTTT

j_call: TRBJ2-5
clone_size: few
v_call: TRBV4-1
d_call: -
cdr3_aa: CASSQDAPMSLGSETQYF
cdr3_nt: TGCGCCAGCAGCCAGGACGCACCGATGTCCCTAGGTTCCGAGACCCAGTACTTC

j_call: TRBJ2-7
clone_size: -
v_call: TRBV14
d_call: TRBD1
cdr3_aa: CASSHRDSNSYEQYF
cdr3_nt: TGTGCCAGCAGCCACCGGGACAGTAATTCCTACGAGCAGTACTTC

j_call: TRBJ2-3
clone_size: -
v_call: TRBV14
d_call: TRBD1
cdr3_aa: CASSQGTGGYRTDTQYF
cdr3_nt: TGTGCCAGCAGCCAAGGGACAGGGGGCTACCGCACAGATACGCAGTATTTT

j_call: TRBJ2-1
clone_size: -
v_call: TRBV24-1
d_call: -
cdr3_aa: CATSGQGPQYNEQFF
cdr3_nt: TGTGCCACCAGTGGTCAGGGACCCCAGTACAATGAGCAGTTCTTC

j_call: TRBJ2-3
clone_size: many
v_call: TRBV4-3
d_call: TRBD1
cdr3_aa: CASSQGGQEWDTQYF
cdr3_nt: TGCGCCAGCAGCCAAGGGGGACAGGAGTGGGATACGCAGTATTTT

j_call: TRBJ1-5
clone_size: few
v_call: TRBV20-1
d_call: -
cdr3_aa: CSARDGSRMRQPQHF
cdr3_nt: TGCAGTGCTAGAGATGGTAGCAGGATGAGGCAGCCCCAGCATTTT

j_call: TRBJ2-7
clone_size: few
v_call: TRBV6-5
d_call: TRBD2
cdr3_aa: CASSYSTSGYEQYF
cdr3_nt: TGTGCCAGCAGTTATTCGACTAGCGGTTACGAGCAGTACTTC

j_call: TRBJ2-7
clone_size: -
v_call: TRBV6-6
d_call: -
cdr3_aa: CASSWAYSYEQYF
cdr3_nt: TGTGCCAGCAGTTGGGCTTACTCCTACGAGCAGTACTTC

j_call: TRBJ2-7
clone_size: -
v_call: TRBV6-2/TRBV6-3
d_call: -
cdr3_aa: CASIGRDSRTYEQYF
cdr3_nt: TGTGCCAGCATAGGAAGGGACTCCCGGACCTACGAGCAGTACTTC

j_call: TRBJ1-5
clone_size: few
v_call: TRBV20-1
d_call: -
cdr3_aa: CSARGTNNQPQHF
cdr3_nt: TGCAGTGCTAGAGGGACAAATAATCAGCCCCAGCATTTT

j_call: TRBJ1-1
clone_size: few
v_call: TRBV20-1
d_call: -
cdr3_aa: CSARDYVNTEAFF
cdr3_nt: TGCAGTGCTAGAGATTATGTGAACACTGAAGCTTTCTTT

j_call: TRBJ2-3
clone_size: few
v_call: TRBV29-1
d_call: -
cdr3_aa: CSVDATDTQYF
cdr3_nt: TGCAGCGTTGATGCAACAGATACGCAGTATTTT

j_call: TRBJ2-1
clone_size: -
v_call: TRBV7-6
d_call: TRBD2
cdr3_aa: CASSLVPSGGIDEQFF
cdr3_nt: TGTGCCAGCAGCTTAGTCCCTAGCGGGGGTATCGATGAGCAGTTCTTC

j_call: TRBJ1-1
clone_size: many
v_call: TRBV12-3/TRBV12-4
d_call: TRBD1
cdr3_aa: CASTTTGASNTEAFF
cdr3_nt: TGTGCCAGCACCACAACAGGGGCGTCGAACACTGAAGCTTTCTTT

j_call: TRBJ2-5
clone_size: once
v_call: TRBV7-2
d_call: TRBD2
cdr3_aa: CASSWGSGLAGGPETQYF
cdr3_nt: TGTGCCAGCAGCTGGGGATCGGGACTAGCGGGGGGGCCGGAGACCCAGTACTTC

j_call: TRBJ2-6
clone_size: -
v_call: TRBV7-3
d_call: TRBD1
cdr3_aa: CASSLLTGGLSGANVLTF
cdr3_nt: TGTGCCAGCAGCTTGCTGACAGGGGGTTTATCTGGGGCCAACGTCCTGACTTTC

j_call: TRBJ2-4
clone_size: -
v_call: TRBV7-9
d_call: -
cdr3_aa: CASSPQGRTKNIRYF
cdr3_nt: TGTGCCAGCAGTCCCCAGGGGCGGACCAAAAACATTCGGTACTTC

j_call: TRBJ2-7
clone_size: many
v_call: TRBV7-8
d_call: -
cdr3_aa: CASSLGQVSGEQYF
cdr3_nt: TGTGCCAGCAGCTTAGGGCAGGTATCTGGCGAGCAGTACTTC

j_call: TRBJ2-7
clone_size: few
v_call: TRBV6-6
d_call: TRBD2
cdr3_aa: CASSFGTNEQYF
cdr3_nt: TGTGCCAGCAGCTTCGGGACTAACGAGCAGTACTTC

j_call: TRBJ2-3
clone_size: -
v_call: TRBV7-9
d_call: TRBD2
cdr3_aa: CASSWGGADTQYF
cdr3_nt: TGTGCCAGCAGCTGGGGGGGGGCAGATACGCAGTATTTT

j_call: TRBJ2-1
clone_size: -
v_call: TRBV20-1
d_call: -
cdr3_aa: CSASQRGIYNEQFF
cdr3_nt: TGCAGTGCTAGTCAACGGGGAATCTACAATGAGCAGTTCTTC

j_call: TRBJ1-4
clone_size: few
v_call: TRBV2
d_call: -
cdr3_aa: CASGVREDVATNEKLFF
cdr3_nt: TGTGCCAGCGGTGTACGGGAGGATGTTGCAACTAATGAAAAACTGTTTTTT

j_call: TRBJ2-3
clone_size: -
v_call: TRBV27
d_call: TRBD2
cdr3_aa: CASSSGLAYDTQYF
cdr3_nt: TGTGCCAGCAGTTCAGGACTAGCATACGATACGCAGTATTTT

j_call: TRBJ1-2
clone_size: -
v_call: TRBV7-9
d_call: TRBD1
cdr3_aa: CASRRGGGLGGYTF
cdr3_nt: TGTGCCAGCAGACGAGGGGGCGGACTAGGTGGCTACACCTTC

j_call: TRBJ2-4
clone_size: -
v_call: TRBV6-6
d_call: TRBD1
cdr3_aa: CASNDYRDRVHIQYF
cdr3_nt: TGTGCCAGCAATGACTACCGGGACAGGGTACACATTCAGTACTTC

j_call: TRBJ1-6
clone_size: -
v_call: TRBV9
d_call: TRBD1
cdr3_aa: CASSARQGNSPLHF
cdr3_nt: TGTGCCAGCAGCGCGAGACAGGGAAATTCACCCCTCCACTTT

j_call: TRBJ2-3
clone_size: few
v_call: TRBV12-3/TRBV12-4
d_call: -
cdr3_aa: CASGSGLTDTQYF
cdr3_nt: TGTGCCAGCGGCAGCGGGCTCACAGATACGCAGTATTTT

j_call: TRBJ1-4
clone_size: -
v_call: TRBV6-6
d_call: -
cdr3_aa: CASSYSETNEKLFF
cdr3_nt: TGTGCCAGCAGTTACTCAGAAACTAATGAAAAACTGTTTTTT

j_call: TRBJ1-1
clone_size: many
v_call: TRBV4-3
d_call: TRBD1
cdr3_aa: CASSQGWSTGAVNTEAFF
cdr3_nt: TGCGCCAGCAGCCAAGGATGGTCCACAGGGGCAGTGAACACTGAAGCTTTCTTT

j_call: TRBJ2-5
clone_size: -
v_call: TRBV12-3/TRBV12-4
d_call: TRBD2
cdr3_aa: CASSVSSGGGTQYF
cdr3_nt: TGTGCCAGCAGCGTTTCCTCTGGGGGGGGGACCCAGTACTTC

j_call: TRBJ2-3
clone_size: few
v_call: TRBV29-1
d_call: TRBD2
cdr3_aa: CSVDPIEGGGHSTDTQYF
cdr3_nt: TGCAGCGTAGACCCTATTGAGGGCGGGGGGCACAGCACAGATACGCAGTATTTT

j_call: TRBJ2-3
clone_size: few
v_call: TRBV4-1
d_call: TRBD2
cdr3_aa: CASSQQLAGGPDTQYF
cdr3_nt: TGCGCCAGCAGCCAGCAACTAGCGGGGGGGCCAGATACGCAGTATTTT

j_call: TRBJ2-3
clone_size: few
v_call: TRBV6-2/TRBV6-3
d_call: TRBD2
cdr3_aa: CASSYSGLAGEDTQYF
cdr3_nt: TGTGCCAGCAGTTACTCAGGACTAGCGGGGGAAGATACGCAGTATTTT

j_call: TRBJ1-1
clone_size: many
v_call: TRBV7-3
d_call: -
cdr3_aa: CASSLKGLNTEAFF
cdr3_nt: TGTGCCAGCAGCCTAAAGGGATTAAACACTGAAGCTTTCTTT

j_call: TRBJ1-2
clone_size: few
v_call: TRBV3-1
d_call: -
cdr3_aa: CASSQDRDGYTF
cdr3_nt: TGTGCCAGCAGCCAAGACAGGGACGGCTACACCTTC

j_call: TRBJ2-1
clone_size: many
v_call: TRBV5-1
d_call: -
cdr3_aa: CASRSGPYNEQFF
cdr3_nt: TGCGCCAGCAGATCAGGGCCGTACAATGAGCAGTTCTTC

j_call: TRBJ2-3
clone_size: many
v_call: TRBV12-3/TRBV12-4
d_call: -
cdr3_aa: CASRPRAPVTDTQYF
cdr3_nt: TGTGCCAGCAGACCCAGGGCGCCGGTCACAGATACGCAGTATTTT

j_call: TRBJ1-2
clone_size: -
v_call: TRBV9
d_call: -
cdr3_aa: CASSVALSGHYGYTF
cdr3_nt: TGTGCCAGCAGCGTAGCTTTGAGTGGCCACTATGGCTACACCTTC